Presented here are 17 T cell receptor beta chains from one specimen sequenced in a study of shared clonotypes between healthy human individuals. Assay: immunoSEQ multiplex PCR; the TCRdb copy retains only in-frame clones and omits some. The sample has under 850,000 clones; 55% to 80% are singletons. The source material was memory CD4+ T cells sorted from blood. Subset denoted: CD45RA-negative fraction. The receptors were sampled from a woman aged 25 to 39 in good health.

J is TRBJ2-5 and V is TRBV6-6; perhaps TRBD1 as D (6 bases). Germline CDR1 is MNHNY and CDR2 is SVGAGI (reference sequence). The CDR3 has 15 residues. The V gene lost 3 bases and the J gene lost 1 base, with 12 bases spanning the gap. DNA of the CDR3: TGTGCCAGCAGTTATACAGGGAGTCTCCAAGAGACCCAGTACTTC. The encoded protein is CASSYTGSLQETQYF.

This clone was detected once. CDR3 residues: CASSLPNLNEQFF. The CDR3, as DNA: TGTGCCAGCAGCTTACCTAACCTCAATGAGCAGTTCTTC. This sequence joins TRBV7-9 and TRBJ2-1; D is undetermined. Germline V lookup: CDR1 SEHNR, CDR2 FQNEAQ (reference sequence). There are 13 residues in the CDR3. The V end was cut by 2 bases, the J end by 6 bases, with 8 bases between.

A word on this clone: One end of the junction fails to match germline, which may point to a read error. The V and J genes are TRBV6-6 and TRBJ1-1; D ambiguous. The length of the CDR3 is 13 residues. Germline loops: CDR1 MNHNY, CDR2 SVGAGI (reference sequence). CDR3 amino acids: CAISEPRNTEAFF. CDR3 nucleotide sequence: TGTGCCATCAGTGAGCCCAGGAACACTGAAGCTTTCTTT.

V is TRBV11-2 and J is TRBJ1-3; a possible D gene is TRBD1 (6 bases). Germline CDR1 SGHAT, CDR2 FQNNGV. V lost 1 base to trimming and J lost 8 bases, with 12 bases between them. The CDR3 loop spans 14 amino acids. In DNA, the CDR3 is TGTGCCAGCAGCTTAGCTGGGGGCAGCGACACCATATATTTT. Amino acids: CASSLAGGSDTIYF.

J is TRBJ1-3 and V is TRBV5-6; D remains ambiguous. Trimming cost V 2 bases and J 1 base, with 16 bases left between them. Looked up from germline, CDR1 is SGHDT and CDR2 is YYEEEE. The CDR3 runs to 17 residues. Here the CDR3 reads CASSFRTSEGSGNTIYF. CDR3 in DNA: TGTGCCAGCAGCTTCCGGACCTCGGAGGGTTCTGGAAACACCATATATTTT.

V gene TRBV2 combines with J gene TRBJ1-1; 8 bases map to TRBD1. The trim removed 3 bases at V and 0 bases at J, leaving 3 bases unmatched. This CDR3 contains 15 residues. From germline, CDR1 is SNHLY and CDR2 FYNNEI. The CDR3 here is CASSEQGAVNTEAFF. The CDR3, as DNA: TGTGCCAGCAGTGAGCAGGGGGCGGTGAACACTGAAGCTTTCTTT.

Note on this clone: Other DNA sequences in this specimen translate into the identical CDR3. The chain carries TRBV5-1 and TRBJ2-1; D not certain. Trimming pared 2 bases from V and 1 base from J, leaving 10 bases between. Per germline, CDR1 SGHRS and CDR2 YFSETQ. This CDR3 is built from 15 residues. The CDR3 sequence is CASSLSRPSYNEQFF. The CDR3 nucleotides read TGCGCCAGCAGCTTATCCAGGCCATCCTACAATGAGCAGTTCTTC. The full variable domain, completed using reference TRBV5-1 and TRBJ2-1, is KAGVTQTPRYLIKTRGQQVTLSCSPISGHRSVSWYQQTPGQGLQFLFEYFSETQRNKGNFPGRFSGRQFSNSRSEMNVSTLELGDSALYLCASSLSRPSYNEQFFGPGTRLTVL.

The rearrangement joins TRBV7-9 to TRBJ1-3; D might be TRBD1 (5 bases). The CDR3 runs 14 residues. CDR1 and CDR2 from the germline V gene are SEHNR and FQNEAQ (reference sequence). V was cut by 3 bases and J by 2 bases, with 8 bases left in between. CDR3 protein: CASSLTVTGNTIYF. The CDR3 DNA reads TGTGCCAGCAGCTTGACAGTTACTGGAAACACCATATATTTT.

The gene calls are TRBV7-9 and TRBJ1-2; D perhaps matches TRBD1 (6 bases). With 1 base removed from V and 6 bases from J, the gap between germline ends came to 9 bases. CDR3 size: 13 residues. Germline loops: CDR1 SEHNR, CDR2 FQNEAQ (reference sequence). CDR3 nucleotide sequence: TGTGCCAGCAGCTTAGAGGCAGGGGATGGCTACACCTTC. Protein product: CASSLEAGDGYTF.

This chain links TRBV28 with TRBJ2-5; a weak D match, TRBD2 (6 bases). This CDR3 has 14 amino acids. The germline CDR1 and CDR2 sequences are MDHEN and SYDVKM. The germline V and J ends were trimmed by 6 bases and 2 bases, with 13 bases remaining between them. The CDR3: CASRDGREQETQYF. In nucleotides, the CDR3 is TGTGCCAGCAGAGACGGGAGAGAACAAGAGACCCAGTACTTC.

This rearrangement joins TRBV28 to TRBJ1-1; D remains unclear. The germline CDR1 and CDR2 sequences are MDHEN and SYDVKM. CDR3 size: 15 residues. The V and J ends lost 4 bases and 0 bases respectively, with 12 bases between them. The CDR3 protein is CASSSATGVNTEAFF. The CDR3 DNA follows: TGTGCCAGCAGTTCAGCTACCGGTGTGAACACTGAAGCTTTCTTT.

With respect to this clone: This sample includes further DNA sequences coding for the same CDR3. The chain recombines TRBV28 with TRBJ2-2; perhaps TRBD2 as D (6 bases). CDR3 size: 14 residues. The germline gives CDR1 MDHEN, CDR2 SYDVKM. V shed 2 bases and J shed 8 bases, with 12 bases lying between them. The CDR3 loop is CASSLAGGTGELFF. CDR3 nucleotides: TGTGCCAGCAGTTTAGCTGGGGGGACGGGGGAGCTGTTTTTT. The full variable domain, in which reference TRBV28 and TRBJ2-2 provide the parts outside the CDR3, is DVKVTQSSRYLVKRTGEKVFLECVQDMDHENMFWYRQDPGLGLRLIYFSYDVKMKEKGDIPEGYSVSREKKERFSLILESASTNQTSMYLCASSLAGGTGELFFGEGSRLTVL.

CDR3 protein: CAWREQWYGYTF. The CDR3 DNA follows: TGTGCCTGGAGGGAACAGTGGTATGGCTACACCTTC. The chain employs TRBV30 and TRBJ1-2; no firm D call. Germline V gives CDR1 GTSNPN, CDR2 SVGIG (reference sequence). The CDR3 is 12 residues long. The ends were cut back, 3 bases at V and 5 bases at J, with 10 bases in the middle.

The CDR3 nucleotides are TGTGCCAGCAGACCGGGACAGGGGACTATGAAAGTCGGCTACACCTTC. Protein: CASRPGQGTMKVGYTF. This sequence joins TRBV5-4 and TRBJ1-2, with 10 bases aligning to TRBD1. Germline CDR1 and CDR2: SGHNT and YYREEE (reference sequence). This CDR3 contains 16 residues. V trimming: 5 bases; J trimming: 8 bases; junction bases outside the gene matches: 15. The full variable domain, completed using reference TRBV5-4 and TRBJ1-2, is ETGVTQSPTHLIKTRGQQVTLRCSSQSGHNTVSWYQQALGQGPQFIFQYYREEENGRGNFPPRFSGLQFPNYSSELNVNALELDDSALYLCASRPGQGTMKVGYTFGSGTRLTVV.

This chain uses TRBV4-2 with TRBJ2-1; possible D gene TRBD2, 5 bases. There are 18 residues in the CDR3. The germline V gene has CDR1 LGHNA and CDR2 YNFKEQ. The V gene lost 0 bases and the J gene lost 1 base, with 16 bases spanning the gap. The CDR3 spells CASSQDLSGGVSYNEQFF. CDR3 in DNA: TGTGCCAGCAGCCAAGATCTCTCAGGAGGCGTTTCCTACAATGAGCAGTTCTTC.

The chain joins TRBV2 to TRBJ1-1; D is perhaps TRBD1 (5 bases). Trimming cost V 6 bases and J 1 base, with 18 bases left between them. This CDR3 region has 16 residues. In germline, CDR1 is SNHLY, CDR2 FYNNEI. CDR3 loop: CASSGTQAWSNTEAFF. CDR3 bases: TGTGCCAGCAGCGGGACTCAGGCCTGGTCGAACACTGAAGCTTTCTTT.

The gene calls are TRBV5-1 and TRBJ2-2; weak D call: TRBD2 (5 bases). CDR1 is SGHRS, CDR2 YFSETQ, per germline. The length of the CDR3 is 16 residues. The ends were cut back, 4 bases at V and 0 bases at J, with 13 bases in the middle. In DNA, the CDR3 is TGCGCCAGCAGCCCGGACTTTCCCACGAACACCGGGGAGCTGTTTTTT. It translates to CASSPDFPTNTGELFF.